This T cell receptor (beta chain) was captured by sequencing in a study of Ad26.COV2.S vaccination and SARS-CoV-2 variants. Study in general: The vaccine Ad26.COV2.S was put into the muscle once, or twice with 56 days between.

Germline trimming cut 1 base from V and 11 bases from J; bases unmatched to any gene: 7. The CDR3 totals 14 residues. The germline V gene has CDR1 SNHLY and CDR2 FYNNEI. The treatment is: around 19 received Ad26.COV2.S at low or high dose, single or two shots; roughly five received placebo; per-sample allocation not given. Specimens were obtained on day 63 following the first vaccine or placebo injection. The protocol was immunoSEQ multiplex PCR, while the TCRdb copy is restricted to in-frame clones and leaves out a portion. The data contain roughly 390,000 clones, about 85% of them singletons. The gene calls are TRBV2 and TRBJ1-5; 8 bases fit TRBD1. The material was peripheral blood, obtained in a trial of Ad26.COV2.S vaccine versus placebo. This sequence was found in a person between 18 and 65 years old who received the Ad26.COV2.S COVID-19 vaccine or a placebo. The CDR3 DNA follows: TGTGCCAGCAGTGAAGAGCAGGGGGCATTCGCCCAGCATTTT. Amino acid sequence: CASSEEQGAFAQHF.